The TCR beta chain described here comes from a study of T cell clonotyping in hematopoietic cell transplantation. The CDR3 runs 13 residues. V was pared by 1 base and J by 4 bases, with 7 bases between. The V gene's germline CDR1 is MGHDK and CDR2 SYGVNS. The repertoire was sequenced with immunoSEQ multiplex PCR; TCRdb's copy has only in-frame clones and lacks some. The sample has fewer than 45,000 clones, approximately 88% seen once. The chain combines TRBV25-1 with TRBJ1-2; no reliable D call. The sample comprised peripheral blood mononuclear cells. This receptor was taken from a woman between 35 and 50 years old in good health. Some clones in this sample may be carry-over from other donors' samples. CDR3 residues: CASSESSIYGYTF. The CDR3 nucleotides read TGTGCCAGCAGTGAATCATCGATCTATGGCTACACCTTC.